The following is a T cell receptor beta chain sequence with its context. Sequencing used immunoSEQ multiplex PCR; TCRdb keeps in-frame clones, though not all of them. Seen here are 25,000 to 35,000 clones, roughly 94% observed once, and the top ten hold 2.3%. These data belong to a study of PD-1 blockade in classical Hodgkin lymphoma. As to time point: newly diagnosed, previously untreated cHL patient sample. Comparator PBMCs were from newly diagnosed, untreated classical Hodgkin lymphoma. Germline V gives CDR1 GTSNPN, CDR2 SVGIG (reference sequence). V was clipped by 5 bases and J by 1 base, with 12 bases between them. The CDR3 runs to 13 residues.

The chain employs TRBV30 and TRBJ2-7; no firm D call. The receptor comes from a human donor with classical Hodgkin lymphoma. Sequenced input: peripheral blood mononuclear cells (PBMCs). The CDR3 DNA sequence: TGTGCCTGGTCTCGTACGGAATCCTACGAGCAGTACTTC. Protein sequence: CAWSRTESYEQYF.